This T cell receptor beta chain comes out of a study of T cell responses to AZD1222 COVID-19 vaccine. General study points: Increased Spike-specific TCR breadth and depth were observed after two AZD1222 doses. Unmutated variant regions reportedly attract nearly half of all spike-specific TCRs.

Worth noting for this clone: The antigen remains unidentified.

Analyses pooled second doses at about 4 or about 12 weeks. Sequencing was performed with immunoSEQ multiplex PCR; in TCRdb, only in-frame clones are kept and a portion is missing. Found here are 150,000 to 200,000 clones, roughly 91% of them singletons; the top ten hold approximately 5.9%. Germline loops: CDR1 SGHRS, CDR2 YFSETQ. This CDR3 spans 12 amino acids. The V gene lost 3 bases and the J gene lost 7 bases, with 10 bases spanning the gap. The source was peripheral blood, collected 28 days after the second AZD1222 dose. The TCR was taken from an adult who received the AZD1222 COVID-19 vaccine. V usage is TRBV5-1 and J usage is TRBJ1-2; D ambiguous. The CDR3 sequence is CASSSTLGGYTF. In DNA form, the CDR3 reads TGCGCCAGCAGCTCGACCTTGGGTGGCTACACCTTC.